This TCR beta chain was sequenced in a study of shared clonotypes between healthy human individuals. Study details: Every donor yielded three CD4 naive, three CD4 memory, two CD8 naive and one CD8 memory plate.

The germline gives CDR1 SEHNR, CDR2 FQNEAQ (reference sequence). CDR3 length equals 14 residues. Trimming stripped 4 bases from V and 4 bases from J, with 13 bases between. Donors, without exception, were Caucasian adults residing in Nashville, Tennessee. Memory CD4+ cells were the fraction left after CD45RA+ naive selection. Running of the assay took place at deep level. Profiling relied on immunoSEQ multiplex PCR, and the TCRdb table lists in-frame clones only, not all of them. The profile shows 700,000 or so clones, less than 80% of them singletons. V and J are TRBV7-9 and TRBJ1-1, with D maybe TRBD1 (6 bases). The source of this sequence is a woman aged 30 to 39 in good health. Sequenced input: memory CD4+ T cells sorted from blood. Subset denoted: CD45RA-negative fraction. CDR3 sequence (DNA): TGTGCCAGCAGCTCAGGGACACTCCTCACTGAAGCTTTCTTT. It is translated as CASSSGTLLTEAFF.